This T cell receptor (beta chain) emerged from a study of vaccination and CD4 T cells after COVID-19. Treatment meaning: roughly 10-day PBMC culture with coronavirus spike peptide pools or control peptides (ViraFEST assay). The Oncomine TCR Beta short-read assay sequenced DNA from cultured CD4+ T cells. One entry per CDR3 protein, called by TCRdb with MiXCR from the PCR reads. The sample has 9,000 to 10,000 distinct CDR3 sequences, 45% to 60% seen once. Comment on this clonotype: Its antigen is unknown.

The receptor's source is a human donor who had recovered from COVID-19. Sequencing was performed on CD4+ T cells from blood, cultured in vitro.

CDR3: CASYSAGYTGELFF. For the CDR3, the DNA is TGTGCCAGCTATAGTGCGGGATACACCGGGGAGCTGTTTTTT. This chain connects TRBV5-4 to TRBJ2-2, with TRBD2 as a possible D gene (6 bases). The CDR3 is 14 residues long. Germline CDR1 and CDR2: SGHNT and YYREEE (reference sequence). V lost 7 bases to trimming and J lost 3 bases, with 13 bases between them.